The 18 T cell receptor beta chains presented below share a single source sample, sequenced in a study of vaccination and CD4 T cells after COVID-19. Specified treatment: roughly ten-day PBMC culture with coronavirus spike peptide pools or control peptides (ViraFEST assay). These TCRs' antigens remain unknown. Cultured CD4+ T-cell DNA underwent Oncomine TCR Beta short-read sequencing. TCRdb processed the PCR reads anew with MiXCR; each CDR3 protein has one entry. Among 19,000 or so distinct CDR3 sequences listed, nearly 40% were seen once. The sequenced sample consisted of CD4+ T cells from blood, cultured in vitro. The source is a human donor who had recovered from COVID-19.

The chain employs TRBV30 and TRBJ2-5; the D gene is possibly TRBD2 (6 bases). The CDR3 is made up of 13 amino acids. Germline values: CDR1 GTSNPN, CDR2 SVGIG (reference sequence). Deletions cut 3 bases from V and 6 bases from J, with 14 bases between. The CDR3 sequence: CAWSLLAVKTQYF. The CDR3 DNA reads as TGTGCCTGGAGCCTACTAGCTGTAAAGACCCAGTACTTC.

This clonotype was detected a few times. The V and J genes are TRBV10-2 and TRBJ2-3, with unresolved D. CDR3 length equals 12 residues. V was shortened by 5 bases and J by 2 bases, with 5 bases between the two germline ends. CDR1 and CDR2 (germline): WSHSY, SAAADI. CDR3 in DNA: TGCGCCAGCAGTCCATTCACAGATACGCAGTATTTT. It specifies CASSPFTDTQYF.

Of note for this clonotype: The conserved phenylalanine or tryptophan normally closing the CDR3 is absent here, so this likely arose from a read error. The chain is built from TRBV27 and TRBJ1-6, with 12 bases fitting TRBD1. V lost 1 base and J lost 0; bases outside the gene matches: 7. The CDR3 consists of 20 residues. Germline V gives CDR1 MNHEY, CDR2 SMNVEV (reference sequence). DNA for the CDR3: TGTGCCAGCAGTTTATTGCCGGGACAGGGGGCCGGCTCCTATAATTCACCCCTCCACTCT. Residues: CASSLLPGQGAGSYNSPLHS.

The chain is built from TRBV11-2 and TRBJ2-2; no reliable D call. Trimming left V 0 bases short and J 4 bases short, with 3 bases between. The V gene's germline CDR1 is SGHAT and CDR2 FQNNGV. This CDR3 spans 13 amino acids. The CDR3 DNA sequence: TGTGCCAGCAGCTTAGAACGCACCGGGGAGCTGTTTTTT. Amino acid sequence: CASSLERTGELFF.

The chain recombines TRBV10-2 with TRBJ1-2; 7 bases line up with TRBD1. Unmatched junction bases numbered 3, after V lost 5 bases and J lost 3 bases. Germline V CDR1 and CDR2: WSHSY, SAAADI. The CDR3 has 13 residues. CDR3 DNA: TGCGCCAGCAGTAGGCAGGGGGACTATGGCTACACCTTC. This sequence encodes CASSRQGDYGYTF.

This sequence joins TRBV4-1 and TRBJ1-2; TRBD1 might be the D (6 bases). V was trimmed by 5 bases and J by 7 bases, leaving 17 bases between them. Germline values: CDR1 MGHRA, CDR2 YSYEKL. This CDR3 has 14 amino acids. The CDR3 here is CASSYARGRGGYTF. The CDR3 DNA follows: TGCGCCAGCAGCTACGCTCGGGGGCGTGGTGGCTACACCTTC.

A few counts support this clonotype. The rearrangement joins TRBV19 to TRBJ2-7; maybe TRBD1 (6 bases). The CDR3 consists of 14 residues. The germline V gene has CDR1 LNHDA and CDR2 SQIVND (reference sequence). The V end was cut by 6 bases, the J end by 0 bases, with 12 bases between. The CDR3 reads CASRKTGSSYEQYF. The CDR3 DNA reads TGTGCCAGTAGAAAGACAGGCAGCTCCTACGAGCAGTACTTC.

This clonotype was seen more than once but under ten times. The chain links TRBV20-1 to TRBJ2-7; D possibly uses TRBD1 or TRBD2 (6 bases each). This CDR3 comprises 15 residues. V shed 4 bases and J shed 1 base, with 17 bases lying between them. Germline CDR1 and CDR2: DFQATT and SNEGSKA (reference sequence). CDR3 coding DNA: TGCAGTGCTACTACAGGGTTCGCGGGGTCCTACGAGCAGTACTTC. It translates to CSATTGFAGSYEQYF.

This clonotype was recorded once. The rearrangement uses TRBV6-1 and TRBJ1-5; no clear D gene. Trimming cost V 0 bases and J 6 bases, with 12 bases left between them. The length of the CDR3 is 15 residues. Per the germline V gene, CDR1 is MNHNS and CDR2 is SASEGT. CDR3 DNA sequence: TGTGCCAGCAGTGAAGCGGACGGAGGGCGTCAGCCCCAGCATTTT. It is translated as CASSEADGGRQPQHF.

This clonotype was counted only a few times. The chain uses TRBV21-1 and TRBJ1-5; TRBD1 was called by the table and not checked on the DNA. TRBV21-1 corresponds to a pseudogene. This CDR3 contains 12 residues. DNA for the CDR3: TGTGCCAGCAGCAAACAGGGACAGCCCCAGCATTTT. It translates to CASSKQGQPQHF.

The CDR3 DNA reads TGTGCCAGCAGGGAGCAGGCGGGAGGGACCTACGAGCAGTACTTC. Amino acids: CASREQAGGTYEQYF. The V gene is TRBV19, the J gene TRBJ2-1; 9 nucleotides match TRBD2. The J call is uncertain, as TRBJ2-7 better fits the DNA end. The CDR3 has 15 amino acids. Germline-derived CDR1 and CDR2 are LNHDA and SQIVND (reference sequence).

The genes are TRBV20-1 and TRBJ2-7; 9 bases map to TRBD2. Germline lookup yields CDR1 DFQATT and CDR2 SNEGSKA (reference sequence). The V segment lost 5 bases and the J segment 0 bases; nucleotides outside the gene matches: 8. The CDR3 has 15 residues. The CDR3: CSAAGLARFSYEQYF. The CDR3 DNA reads TGCAGTGCTGCCGGACTAGCGCGATTCTCCTACGAGCAGTACTTC.

This rearrangement joins TRBV24-1 to TRBJ2-1; 10 nucleotides agree with TRBD2. The CDR3 runs 18 residues. The V gene's germline CDR1 is KGHDR and CDR2 SFDVKD. The ends lost 3 bases at V and 0 bases at J; junction bases unmatched: 7. CDR3 DNA sequence: TGTGCCACCAGTGATGCCACGGGACTAGCGAGCTCCTACAATGAGCAGTTCTTC. Its translation: CATSDATGLASSYNEQFF.

The chain carries TRBV20-1 and TRBJ2-3, with TRBD1 matching 9 bases. Germline V gene lookup returns CDR1 DFQATT and CDR2 SNEGSKA (reference sequence). Trimming took 8 bases from V and 0 from J; bases not matched to a gene: 15. The CDR3 runs to 17 residues. CDR3 sequence: CSIPGSAGQGSTDTQYF. CDR3 DNA sequence: TGCAGTATCCCTGGGTCAGCGGGACAGGGTAGCACAGATACGCAGTATTTT.

The rearrangement uses TRBV25-1 and TRBJ2-2; 9 nucleotides match TRBD2. Germline CDR1 is MGHDK and CDR2 is SYGVNS. There are 14 residues in the CDR3. J gave up 3 bases and V 4 bases, and 0 bases lay outside the gene matches. In DNA, the CDR3 is TGTGCCAGCAGTGGGACTAGCGACACCGGGGAGCTGTTTTTT. Protein product: CASSGTSDTGELFF.

This clonotype was detected only a few times. V usage is TRBV4-3 and J usage is TRBJ2-1; D ambiguous. Germline assignment: CDR1 LGHNA and CDR2 YSLEER. Trimming removed 0 bases at V and 4 bases at J, with 4 bases between. This CDR3 has 13 residues. This chain's CDR3 is CASSQETYNEQFF. CDR3 sequence (DNA): TGCGCCAGCAGCCAAGAAACTTACAATGAGCAGTTCTTC.

This sequence joins TRBV12-3 or TRBV12-4 and TRBJ1-2; the match to TRBD1 covers 8 bases. The CDR3 totals 14 residues. The J segment lost 5 bases and the V segment lost 5 bases, leaving 7 bases of the junction unmatched. CDR3: CASSRPDRVYGYTF. The CDR3 nucleotides read TGTGCCAGCAGTCGCCCGGACAGGGTATATGGCTACACCTTC.

The V and J genes are TRBV28 and TRBJ2-3, with 14 bases aligning to TRBD2. The CDR3 loop spans 18 amino acids. Losses at the gene ends were 7 bases for V and 2 bases for J; bases not matched to a gene: 11. Germline V gene sequence: CDR1 MDHEN, CDR2 SYDVKM. CDR3 coding DNA: TGTGCCAGCACCTTCCCAAGACTAGCGGGAGGGGTCACAGATACGCAGTATTTT. This gives the protein CASTFPRLAGGVTDTQYF.